The source of this T cell receptor beta chain is a study of blood T cell repertoires in COVID-19. Study in general: Sites in the United States, Italy and Spain provided acute and convalescent COVID-19 samples. T cells, B-cell-depleted T cells, or PBMCs supplied cDNA or gDNA.

V was clipped by 3 bases and J by 4 bases, with 9 bases between them. The CDR3 sequence is 13 residues long. Source study methods: Amplifying reference gene primers gave estimates of nucleated cell counts. Clones were sequenced by immunoSEQ multiplex PCR, and TCRdb holds only the in-frame ones, with some missing. V and J calls and clone size are as listed in that table; D and trimming were resolved from the DNA. Here the sample spans about 110,000 clones, 60% to 80% being singletons. Sequencing input: peripheral blood. The TCR comes from a human donor with acute or convalescent COVID-19. The donor label of this sample is uncertain. This chain links TRBV12-3 or TRBV12-4 with TRBJ1-1, with D possibly being TRBD1 (6 bases). The CDR3 protein is CASSLGAGTEAFF. The DNA for the CDR3 is TGTGCCAGCAGTTTGGGGGCCGGCACTGAAGCTTTCTTT.